The T cell receptor (beta chain) described here comes from a study of shared clonotypes between healthy human individuals. The protocol was immunoSEQ multiplex PCR, while the TCRdb copy is restricted to in-frame clones and leaves out a portion. Among 450,000 or so clones listed, roughly three quarters were seen once. Study results and caveats: Sampling covered nothing but blood. Tissue TCR repertoires likely differ from those found in blood.

For this clone: Its target is not known.

Germline V gives CDR1 SGHTA, CDR2 FQGTGA. The CDR3 has 15 amino acids. V was shortened by 5 bases and J by 5 bases, with 18 bases between the two germline ends. Sequencing was performed on PBMCs. The clonotype comes from a woman between 40 and 55 years old in good health. Some clones in this sample may be carry-over from other donors' samples. The gene calls are TRBV7-3 and TRBJ2-5; D might be TRBD2 (7 bases). DNA of the CDR3: TGTGCCAGCAGCCCTGGGAGGGGGTTGGGTGAGACCCAGTACTTC. It translates to CASSPGRGLGETQYF.